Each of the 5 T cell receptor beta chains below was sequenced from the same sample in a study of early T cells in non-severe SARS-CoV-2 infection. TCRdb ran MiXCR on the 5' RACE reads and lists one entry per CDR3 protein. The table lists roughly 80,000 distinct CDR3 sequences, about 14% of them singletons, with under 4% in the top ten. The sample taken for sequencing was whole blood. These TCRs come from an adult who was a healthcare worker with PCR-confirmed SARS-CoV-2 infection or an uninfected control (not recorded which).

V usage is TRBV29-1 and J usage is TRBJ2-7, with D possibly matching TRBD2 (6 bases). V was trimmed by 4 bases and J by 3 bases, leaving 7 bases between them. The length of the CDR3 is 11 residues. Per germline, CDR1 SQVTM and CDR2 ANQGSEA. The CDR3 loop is CSVGGDYEQYF. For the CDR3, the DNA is TGCAGCGTTGGGGGGGACTACGAGCAGTACTTC.

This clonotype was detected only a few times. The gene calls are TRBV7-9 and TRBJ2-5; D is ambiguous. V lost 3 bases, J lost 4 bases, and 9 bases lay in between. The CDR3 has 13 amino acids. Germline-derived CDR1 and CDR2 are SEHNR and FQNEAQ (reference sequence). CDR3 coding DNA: TGTGCCAGCAGCTTCAGCAGCCCAGAGACCCAGTACTTC. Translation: CASSFSSPETQYF. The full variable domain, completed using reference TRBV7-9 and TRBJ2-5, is DTGVSQNPRHKITKRGQNVTFRCDPISEHNRLYWYRQTLGQGPEFLTYFQNEAQLEKSRLLSDRFSAERPKGSFSTLEIQRTEQGDSAMYLCASSFSSPETQYFGPGTRLLVL.

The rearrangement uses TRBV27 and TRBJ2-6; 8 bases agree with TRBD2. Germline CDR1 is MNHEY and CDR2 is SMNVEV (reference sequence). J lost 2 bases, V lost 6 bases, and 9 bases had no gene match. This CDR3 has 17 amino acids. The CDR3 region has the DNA TGTGCCAGCAGCCCAAGAGCGGGAGCTACTGGGGCCAACGTCCTGACTTTC. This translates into CASSPRAGATGANVLTF.

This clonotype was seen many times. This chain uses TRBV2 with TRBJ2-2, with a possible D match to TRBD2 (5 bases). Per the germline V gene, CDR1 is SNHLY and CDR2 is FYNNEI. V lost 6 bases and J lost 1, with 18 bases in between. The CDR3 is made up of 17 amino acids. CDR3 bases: TGTGCCAGCAGGGAGTTTGAAGGACTTAGGAACACCGGGGAGCTGTTTTTT. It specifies CASREFEGLRNTGELFF.

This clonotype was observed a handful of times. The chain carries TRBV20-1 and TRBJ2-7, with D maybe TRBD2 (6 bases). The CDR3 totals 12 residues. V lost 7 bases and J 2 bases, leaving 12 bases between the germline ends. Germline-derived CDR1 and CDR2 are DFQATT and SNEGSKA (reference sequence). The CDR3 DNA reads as TGCAGTGTATTAGCGGATCCCTACGAGCAGTACTTC. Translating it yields CSVLADPYEQYF.